Here is one T cell receptor (beta chain) with its context. This entry comes from a study of cytotoxic CD8 clonotypes in ibrutinib-treated CLL. Study-wide background: Response sampling came at median 12 months of treatment, ranging 6 to 36 months.

Trimming took off 3 bases at V and 4 bases at J, with 7 bases between the two ends. This CDR3 region has 12 residues. In germline, CDR1 is KGHSH, CDR2 LQKENI. TCRdb's table, derived via immunoSEQ multiplex PCR, lists solely in-frame clones and lacks some. The table has 90,000 to 95,000 clones, 77% seen once; the top ten hold 20% to 25%. The sequence was obtained from a human donor with chronic lymphocytic leukemia. This sample comprised PBMCs, obtained after 24 months of ibrutinib treatment. The chain has TRBV18 and TRBJ2-7; no reliable D call. CDR3 protein: CASSPIQYEQYF. The CDR3 DNA sequence: TGTGCCAGCTCACCCATCCAGTACGAGCAGTACTTC.